Given below is one T cell receptor (beta chain) in context. The T cells that were sequenced for TCR beta were CD8+ and CD4+ cells from blood. TEMRA cells were FACS-enriched, with CD8+ and CD4+ T cells isolated negatively. The V end was cut by 1 base, the J end by 3 bases, with 10 bases between. Germline CDR1 SEHNR, CDR2 FQNEAQ (reference sequence). CDR3 length: 14 residues. The authors reverse transcribed about 0.5 to 1 ug RNA with random hexamers. An immunoSEQ multiplex PCR generated amplified TCR beta CDR3 products spanning 54 Vbeta and 13 Jbeta. Each CDR3 protein gets one entry after TCRdb re-called the immunoSEQ multiplex PCR reads with MiXCR. The sample comprises about 130,000 distinct CDR3 sequences, more than 75% of which are singletons, and approximately 0.24% rests with the top ten. These data belong to a study of CD8 T cells in Susac syndrome.

This chain links TRBV7-9 with TRBJ2-7, with D tentatively TRBD2 (6 bases). This clonotype was sampled from a human donor with multiple sclerosis. Source material: CD8+ T cells from PBMCs. The CDR3 spells CASSLVQEGYEQYF. In DNA form, the CDR3 reads TGTGCCAGCAGCTTAGTCCAGGAGGGCTACGAGCAGTACTTC.